This paragraph reports one T cell receptor (beta chain). Its antigen remains unknown. CDR1 and CDR2 (germline): ENHRY, SYGVKD. Trimming shortened V by 0 bases and J by 5 bases, and 14 bases separated the two germline ends. The CDR3 runs 15 residues. The data originate from a study of T cell responses to AZD1222 COVID-19 vaccine. The study, taken as a whole, reports: Clonal diversity may have been underestimated in mostly white British donors. Variant regions that are unmutated are reportedly the target of nearly half of spike-specific TCRs. Baseline seropositives among AZD1222 recipients totaled only 5 to 7.

TCRdb keeps only in-frame clones here, not all; method: immunoSEQ multiplex PCR. The sample holds around 140,000 clones; roughly 89% are singletons and the top ten take about 1.8%. The J gene is TRBJ2-7, the V gene TRBV10-3; TRBD1 might be the D (5 bases). The material was peripheral blood, obtained 28 days after the second AZD1222 dose. The TCR originated in an adult who received the AZD1222 COVID-19 vaccine. The CDR3 coding sequence is TGTGCCATCAGTGAGTCGATAGGGGTATACCACGAGCAGTACTTC. This translates into CAISESIGVYHEQYF.